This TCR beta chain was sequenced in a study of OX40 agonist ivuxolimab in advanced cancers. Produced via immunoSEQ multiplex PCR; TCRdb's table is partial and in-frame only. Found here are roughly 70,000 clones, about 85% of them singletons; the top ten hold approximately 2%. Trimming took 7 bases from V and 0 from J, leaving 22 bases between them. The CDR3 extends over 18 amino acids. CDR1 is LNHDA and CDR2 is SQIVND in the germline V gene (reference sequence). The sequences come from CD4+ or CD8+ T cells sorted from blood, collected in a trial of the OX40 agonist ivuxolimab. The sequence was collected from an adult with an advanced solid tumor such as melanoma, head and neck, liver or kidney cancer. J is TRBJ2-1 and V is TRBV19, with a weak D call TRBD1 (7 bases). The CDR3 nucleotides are TGTGCCAGTAAAGGCAGGGGGGAGAAAGGGAGCTCCTACAATGAGCAGTTCTTC. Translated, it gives CASKGRGEKGSSYNEQFF. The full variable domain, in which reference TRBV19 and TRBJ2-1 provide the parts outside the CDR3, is DGGITQSPKYLFRKEGQNVTLSCEQNLNHDAMYWYRQDPGQGLRLIYYSQIVNDFQKGDIAEGYSVSREKKESFPLTVTSAQKNPTAFYLCASKGRGEKGSSYNEQFFGPGTRLTVL.